The subject of this entry is one TCR beta chain. Method: immunoSEQ multiplex PCR; TCRdb's copy keeps in-frame clones and lacks some. The sample has 150,000 to 200,000 clones, approximately 94% seen once. This entry is derived from a study of control samples from healthy donors and cancer patients. This CDR3 is 16 amino acids long. Between the trimmed V and J ends, which lost 2 bases and 0 bases, there was a span of 10 bases. The germline gives CDR1 KGHSH, CDR2 LQKENI. The genes are TRBV18 and TRBJ1-4; D gene ambiguous. The TCR comes from a woman aged 40 to 55 in good health. Material: blood. CDR3 nucleotides: TGTGCCAGCTCACCAAGTAGGGCATCAACTAATGAAAAACTGTTTTTT. The encoded protein is CASSPSRASTNEKLFF.